Listed below are T cell receptor beta chains from one sample, sequenced in a study of blood T cell repertoires in COVID-19. Libraries were prepared by immunoSEQ multiplex PCR; TCRdb keeps only in-frame clonotypes and omits some of them. The table shows 95,000 to 100,000 clones, with roughly nine tenths occurring only once. The sequenced sample was peripheral blood. The receptors were sampled from a man aged 50-59 years with acute or convalescent COVID-19. The CDR3 runs from the conserved cysteine through the conserved F or W. A D gene is named only where the DNA matches it firmly. Clone size is given for some rows only: seen once, a few or many times, or a class if the clone is expanded.

j_gene	d_gene	v_gene	abundance	CDR3aa	CDR3nt
TRBJ2-1	-	TRBV15	-	CATSRDRARSNEQFF	TGTGCCACCAGCAGAGACAGGGCTCGATCTAATGAGCAGTTCTTC
TRBJ1-4	-	TRBV3-1/TRBV3-2	-	CASSQDRGVLPEKLFF	TGTGCCAGCAGCCAAGACAGGGGTGTTCTCCCCGAAAAACTGTTTTTT
TRBJ2-7	-	TRBV2	-	CASSVGGRGEQYF	TGTGCCAGCAGTGTGGGGGGTAGGGGCGAGCAGTACTTC
TRBJ1-6	-	TRBV19	-	CASLAGWGSPLHF	TGTGCCAGTCTTGCGGGGTGGGGTTCACCCCTCCACTTT
TRBJ2-7	TRBD1	TRBV5-1	-	CASSTDRARNEQYF	TGCGCCAGCAGCACGGACAGGGCCAGGAACGAGCAGTACTTC
TRBJ2-1	TRBD2	TRBV6-5	-	CASSYASGGGINEQFF	TGTGCCAGCAGTTACGCTAGCGGGGGGGGCATCAATGAGCAGTTCTTC
TRBJ2-7	TRBD2	TRBV7-6	once	CASSRGGGSGYEQYF	TGTGCCAGCAGCCGTGGGGGGGGGAGCGGCTACGAGCAGTACTTC
TRBJ2-5	-	TRBV25-1	once	CASSDPSGGKETQYF	TGTGCCAGCAGTGACCCATCCGGGGGTAAAGAGACCCAGTACTTC
TRBJ2-7	TRBD2	TRBV28	-	CASSQRLAGAPMHF	TGTGCCAGCAGTCAAAGACTAGCGGGGGCCCCGATGCACTTC
TRBJ1-2	-	TRBV28	-	CASSSSPSGQGGGYTF	TGTGCCAGCAGCTCCTCACCCTCCGGGCAGGGAGGTGGCTACACCTTC
TRBJ1-5	TRBD1	TRBV30	-	CAWRGQGINQPQHF	TGTGCCTGGAGAGGACAGGGGATCAATCAGCCCCAGCATTTT
TRBJ2-1	TRBD1	TRBV25-1	-	CASKRQGTGNEQFF	TGTGCCAGCAAGAGACAGGGGACGGGTAATGAGCAGTTCTTC
TRBJ1-1	TRBD1	TRBV7-2	-	CASSPRDRGRSEAFF	TGTGCCAGCAGCCCGCGGGACAGGGGAAGATCTGAAGCTTTCTTT
TRBJ1-1	TRBD1	TRBV18	-	CASRRDRGNTEAFF	TGTGCCAGCAGACGGGACAGGGGGAACACTGAAGCTTTCTTT
TRBJ1-1	TRBD1	TRBV9	-	CASSQGAGNTEAFF	TGTGCCAGCAGCCAGGGGGCGGGAAACACTGAAGCTTTCTTT
TRBJ2-7	-	TRBV18	-	CASSPGAEQYF	TGTGCCAGCTCACCAGGGGCCGAGCAGTACTTC
TRBJ2-1	TRBD1	TRBV29-1	-	CSVTAGQGVGNEQFF	TGCAGCGTCACGGCGGGACAGGGGGTGGGCAATGAGCAGTTCTTC
TRBJ1-4	-	TRBV7-8	-	CASSLAYREGEKLFF	TGTGCCAGCAGCTTAGCGTACAGGGAAGGTGAAAAACTGTTTTTT
TRBJ2-3	TRBD2	TRBV19	-	CATAGQRGAQILTDTQYF	TGTGCCACAGCAGGGCAGCGGGGGGCCCAGATTCTCACAGATACGCAGTATTTT
TRBJ2-7	-	TRBV9	-	CASTPEAGNSYEQYF	TGTGCCAGCACCCCAGAGGCGGGGAATTCCTACGAGCAGTACTTC
TRBJ2-7	TRBD1	TRBV6-5	-	CASRPGQGTYEQYF	TGTGCCAGCAGGCCGGGACAGGGGACCTACGAGCAGTACTTC
TRBJ1-2	-	TRBV9	-	CASSVSGTQSYGYTF	TGTGCCAGCAGCGTGTCGGGGACACAAAGCTATGGCTACACCTTC
TRBJ1-4	TRBD1	TRBV3-1/TRBV3-2	-	CASSQDRATGGKLFF	TGTGCCAGCAGCCAAGATCGGGCGACAGGGGGAAAACTGTTTTTT
TRBJ2-1	TRBD2	TRBV7-6	-	CASSRQSAGTYNEQFF	TGTGCCAGCAGCCGACAATCAGCGGGAACCTACAATGAGCAGTTCTTC
TRBJ1-5	-	TRBV5-4	-	CASSRGGNQPQHF	TGTGCCAGCAGCCGCGGGGGCAATCAGCCCCAGCATTTT
TRBJ1-1	-	TRBV6-6	-	CASSAPGTNTEAFF	TGTGCCAGCAGTGCTCCCGGTACGAACACTGAAGCTTTCTTT
TRBJ1-3	TRBD1	TRBV7-9	-	CAGIWTGSGNTIYF	TGTGCCGGCATATGGACAGGAAGTGGAAACACCATATATTTT
TRBJ1-4	-	TRBV15	-	CATSSYRVNEKLFF	TGTGCCACCAGCAGCTACAGGGTTAACGAAAAACTGTTTTTT
TRBJ1-1	-	TRBV5-1	once	CASRLPQATNTEAFF	TGCGCCAGCAGGCTGCCGCAGGCTACGAACACTGAAGCTTTCTTT
TRBJ2-3	-	TRBV12-3/TRBV12-4	-	CAVKGGNTDTQYF	TGTGCCGTGAAAGGCGGTAACACAGATACGCAGTATTTT
TRBJ2-2	TRBD1	TRBV7-9	-	CASSSGQLNTGELFF	TGTGCCAGCAGCTCGGGACAGTTGAACACCGGGGAGCTGTTTTTT
TRBJ2-5	TRBD1	TRBV5-6	-	CASRAGQGWGETQYF	TGTGCCAGCAGGGCTGGACAGGGCTGGGGAGAGACCCAGTACTTC
TRBJ1-5	TRBD1	TRBV6-5	-	CASRGGLGNQPQHF	TGTGCCAGCCGAGGGGGCCTGGGCAATCAGCCCCAGCATTTT
TRBJ1-6	TRBD1	TRBV19	-	CASSISGTGASVPLHF	TGTGCCAGTAGTATATCCGGGACAGGGGCGTCTGTGCCCCTCCACTTT
TRBJ1-1	-	TRBV15	-	CATSRRQGTEAFF	TGTGCCACCAGCAGGCGGCAGGGCACTGAAGCTTTCTTT
TRBJ1-5	-	TRBV6-2/TRBV6-3	-	CASSYDSQPQHF	TGTGCCAGCAGTTACGATAGTCAGCCCCAGCATTTT
TRBJ2-2	-	TRBV6-5	-	CASLNTGELFF	TGTGCCAGCCTGAACACCGGGGAGCTGTTTTTT
TRBJ1-1	-	TRBV10-3	-	CAISPQVGGGRTEAFF	TGTGCCATCAGCCCGCAGGTCGGCGGGGGTAGGACTGAAGCTTTCTTT
TRBJ1-1	TRBD1	TRBV9	-	CASSVGTGVNTEAFF	TGTGCCAGCAGCGTAGGTACAGGGGTGAACACTGAAGCTTTCTTT
TRBJ1-1	-	TRBV3-1/TRBV3-2	-	CASSQVLMRGMNAEAFF	TGTGCCAGCAGCCAAGTCCTAATGCGGGGGATGAACGCTGAAGCTTTCTTT
TRBJ2-5	-	TRBV28	once	CASSPGSNLGTQYF	TGTGCCAGCAGTCCCGGGTCTAACCTAGGGACCCAGTACTTC
TRBJ1-6	TRBD1	TRBV7-9	-	CASSSPTGVSNSPLHF	TGTGCCAGCAGCTCGCCGACAGGGGTATCGAATTCACCCCTCCACTTT
TRBJ1-2	-	TRBV5-8	-	CASSLAQGFVDGYTF	TGTGCCAGCAGCTTGGCCCAGGGTTTTGTCGATGGCTACACCTTC
TRBJ1-1	TRBD1	TRBV6-5	-	CASSYADRGDTEAFF	TGTGCCAGCAGTTACGCTGACAGGGGAGACACTGAAGCTTTCTTT
TRBJ2-2	-	TRBV5-5	-	CASSNNPRINTGELFF	TGTGCCAGCAGCAATAACCCCAGGATTAACACCGGGGAGCTGTTTTTT